This entry describes one TCR beta chain. Antigen: not known. This record belongs to a study of naive and memory T cell subsets. Study-wide findings and caveats: Especially in CD8 cells, naive repertoires contained a few larger clonotypes, possibly CD45RA-re-expressing memory cells.

Germline assignment: CDR1 SEHNR and CDR2 FQNEAQ (reference sequence). Losses at the gene ends were 5 bases for V and 0 bases for J; bases not matched to a gene: 3. This CDR3 is 15 amino acids long. Both TRBC1 and TRBC2 were covered by a beta constant-region primer of two equimolar oligonucleotides. Nested alpha and beta constant-region primers with the SP2 primer drove four PCR rounds on ligated cDNA. TCRdb processed the UMI-ligation and nested PCR reads anew with MiXCR; each CDR3 protein has one entry. There are under 150,000 distinct CDR3 sequences in the sample; approximately 21% occur only once, and roughly 0.63% lies in the top ten.

Sequencing input: naive CD8+ T cells from blood. The chain couples TRBV7-9 to TRBJ1-4, with 7 bases lining up with TRBD1. The sequence was collected from a human donor in good health. CDR3 DNA sequence: TGTGCCAGCAGCGGACAGGATGCAACTAATGAAAAACTGTTTTTT. It is translated as CASSGQDATNEKLFF.